This record looks at one T cell receptor beta chain sequence and its context. Antigen: not known. CDR1 is SGHNT, CDR2 YYREEE, per germline (reference sequence). The CDR3 has 14 residues. The data belong to a study of cytomegalovirus exposure and HLA in healthy donors. The wider study: Around 86 million unique TCRs, all from HLA-typed donors, were included in an early release of the data.

Findings and caveats of the study: Some TCR beta chains (roughly 160 of them) were listed as cytomegalovirus-associated.

Researchers ran the PCR with 60 Vbeta and 13 Jbeta primers. Under the authors' procedure: A later analysis tallied some 80 million unique TCR beta chains, 9 million to 12 million of them shared. Measured with immunoSEQ multiplex PCR; TCRdb has only the in-frame clones, and not every one. The V and J calls and clone size come from that table; D and trimming were worked out from the DNA. The profile shows over 130,000 clones, roughly 79% of them singletons. The chain uses TRBV5-4 and TRBJ2-5; D gene ambiguous. The J call may be incorrect, as the DNA end agrees better with TRBJ2-7. This receptor was taken from a man in his thirties or forties in good health and CMV-seropositive. Sequencing was performed on PBMCs. The CDR3 spells CASSPDWSSYEQYF. In DNA form, the CDR3 reads TGTGCCAGCAGCCCCGACTGGAGCTCCTACGAGCAGTACTTC.